This TCR beta chain was profiled in a study of cytomegalovirus exposure and HLA in healthy donors. CDR1 is SGHVS and CDR2 is FNYEAQ in the germline V gene. The CDR3 sequence is 15 residues long. Trimming cost V 1 base and J 4 bases; bases outside gene matches: 7. The PCR contained 60 Vbeta and 13 Jbeta primers. This table comes from immunoSEQ multiplex PCR, and its TCRdb copy is limited to in-frame clones, with some not included. The table has approximately 120,000 clones, around 68% seen once; the top ten hold less than 4%. This TCR was recovered from a man aged 35-49 years in good health and CMV-seropositive. Sequenced input: PBMCs. This chain links TRBV7-6 with TRBJ2-7; TRBD1 aligns across 7 bases. Here the CDR3 reads CASSLERTGLYEQYF. CDR3 nucleotides: TGTGCCAGCAGCTTAGAACGGACAGGCCTATACGAGCAGTACTTC.